This record covers a single T cell receptor (beta chain). Its antigen has not been determined. There are no base qualities to consult, and no much larger clone falls within one base. The donors were included in the validation cohort of approximately 130 subjects, a group kept apart from the roughly 670-subject first cohort. The library was made by the immunoSEQ multiplex PCR assay. From the authors' description of their analysis: A statistical classification framework was built to diagnose cytomegalovirus status from the catalog of TCR beta chain sequences. The clones in this table, taken by TCRdb from immuneACCESS, are in-frame only. Not every clone is retained; where verified, under half of the shortfall comes from an unresolved V gene, and the cause of the rest is unknown. That table gives V, J and clone size, and the DNA gave D and trimming. The sample yields approximately 150,000 clones; approximately 90% were counted once. The ten largest clonotypes hold around 0.7% of the sample.

Inclusive of the bounding cysteine and phenylalanine, the CDR3 is 15 residues long. Of the read, only the CDR3 DNA is kept; its 45 bases are in frame from base 1. As encoded in the germline V gene, CDR1 is MGHRA while CDR2 is YSYEKL. V loses 4 bases at its end and J loses 0 bases; junction bases beyond the gene matches: 3. The source of the sample is a study of cytomegalovirus exposure and HLA in healthy donors (dated by TCRdb to about 2017). Regarding the research as a whole: According to a later analysis, one platform produced both the 110 or so validation repertoires and the roughly 660 repertoires of the first cohort. To predict cytomegalovirus infection status, the study brought together high-throughput TCR immunosequencing, statistical association of individual TCRs with disease status, and machine learning. Along with the approximately 650-subject first cohort, a separate validation cohort of around 110 different subjects was used. The study was designed to test whether signatures of past pathogen exposure could be identified by cataloging public T cell receptors. Broad study findings and their caveats: In a later analysis, TCRs clustered in the first cohort were found to also tend to co-occur in the 130 or so validation repertoires, with about 94% of cluster scores above 0. A total of 150 to 200 TCR beta chains were listed by the study as associated with cytomegalovirus. The validation cohort had no HLA typing available for a later analysis, so co-occurrence within that cohort was assessed over all 130 or so repertoires. It was suggested by the authors that the approach could potentially be generalized to other disease states and immunological phenotypes. Across donors, most TCR sequences were observed very rarely, whereas some public TCRs were present in many individuals. The classifier was reported to diagnose cytomegalovirus status with high specificity and sensitivity in both the original cohort and the validation cohort. In vitro tests confirmed that a few of the cytomegalovirus-associated TCR beta chains recognize cytomegalovirus antigens.

The TCR sequence derives from a man aged 18 to 29 in good health and CMV-seronegative. The sequence joins TRBV4-1 to TRBJ2-7; the junction holds 10 bases that match TRBD1. Sequencing was done on a sample of PBMCs. CDR3 loop: CASSRGQGSSYEQYF. The DNA sequence reads TGCGCCAGCAGCCGGGGACAGGGGAGCTCCTACGAGCAGTACTTC.